This TCR beta chain was recovered during a study of siplizumab effects on memory and regulatory T cells. Study-wide results and caveats: Among mappable alloreactive CD4+ clones, the Treg-derived fraction averaged around 70% with siplizumab versus approximately 26% in controls.

The protocol was immunoSEQ multiplex PCR, while the TCRdb copy is restricted to in-frame clones and leaves out a portion. The sample carries roughly 100,000 clones, approximately 93% recorded once. As to this clone: Its antigen is unknown.

The V and J ends lost 8 bases and 4 bases respectively, with 17 bases between them. This CDR3 has 15 amino acids. The germline V gene has CDR1 LNHNV and CDR2 YYDKDF (reference sequence). The chain is built from TRBV15 and TRBJ2-2, with D perhaps matching TRBD2 (6 bases). What was sequenced was Tregs sorted from blood. The sequence came from a human donor in good health. CDR3 in DNA: TGTGCCACCCGCTTTTTGGGGGGATCCACCGGGGAGCTGTTTTTT. It encodes CATRFLGGSTGELFF.